Each of the 11 T cell receptor beta chains below was sequenced from the same sample in a study of memory CD4+ T cells and cytomegalovirus serostatus. The sort gate was single viable CD3+CD4+CD8-CD45RO+ cells for memory CD4+ T cells. Using immunoSEQ multiplex PCR, the repertoire was profiled, and TCRdb retains in-frame clones only, with some absent. This sample has tens of thousands of clones, with approximately 80% found just once. Material for sequencing was memory CD4+ T cells from blood. All receptors come from an adult in good health and CMV-seropositive.

The chain uses TRBV28 and TRBJ1-2; D is perhaps TRBD1 (5 bases). Germline V gene sequence: CDR1 MDHEN, CDR2 SYDVKM. The CDR3 spans 11 residues. Between the trimmed V and J ends, which lost 11 bases and 5 bases, there was a span of 12 bases. The CDR3 is CAGSGTYGYTF. The CDR3 bases are TGTGCCGGGTCAGGGACTTATGGCTACACCTTC.

This chain uses TRBV19 with TRBJ2-7; possibly TRBD1 for D (6 bases). Looked up from germline, CDR1 is LNHDA and CDR2 is SQIVND (reference sequence). V shed 4 bases and J shed 6 bases, with 19 bases lying between them. This CDR3 is 15 amino acids long. The CDR3, as DNA: TGTGCCAGTAGTAGGACCGGGACAACCGATCGCGAGCAGTACTTC. Translating it yields CASSRTGTTDREQYF.

Turning to this clone: This CDR3 fails to terminate in the conserved phenylalanine or tryptophan, so it likely reflects a read error. The DNA is left out, because the CDR3 cannot be placed on it with certainty; the CDR3 is given as TCRdb lists it. V usage is TRBV6-1 and J usage is TRBJ2-4. Germline V CDR1 and CDR2: MNHNS, SASEGT. Inclusive of both ends, the CDR3 amounts to 14 amino acids. The CDR3 reads CASSEGLWFGAGPI.

V and J are TRBV6-1 and TRBJ1-6; weak D call: TRBD1 (5 bases). V dropped 2 bases and J dropped 13 bases, with 21 bases sitting between them. The CDR3 has 16 amino acids. Germline V gives CDR1 MNHNS, CDR2 SASEGT. CDR3 sequence (DNA): TGTGCCAGCAGTGAAAGGGGAGGTTGGGACGGGAGGCCCCTCCACTTT. This gives the protein CASSERGGWDGRPLHF.

CDR3 nucleotide sequence: TGTGCCAGCAGTGAGACGATTCAGGGCTTGTATGGCTACACCTTC. It encodes CASSETIQGLYGYTF. The chain has TRBV6-1 and TRBJ1-2; TRBD1 is a possible D gene (5 bases). V was trimmed by 3 bases and J by 5 bases, leaving 16 bases between them. Germline assignment: CDR1 MNHNS and CDR2 SASEGT. The CDR3 length is 15 residues.

This sequence joins TRBV6-5 and TRBJ2-2, with 9 bases fitting TRBD1. The length of the CDR3 is 15 residues. From germline, CDR1 is MNHEY and CDR2 SVGAGI. After removal of 6 bases from V and 5 bases from J, the junction contained 7 bases not matched to a gene. For the CDR3, the DNA is TGTGCCAGCAGGACCCGGGACAGGGAAACCGGGGAGCTGTTTTTT. As protein: CASRTRDRETGELFF.

The genes are TRBV18 and TRBJ1-2; the D is unclear. Germline CDR1 reads KGHSH; CDR2 reads LQKENI. V lost 0 bases and J lost 4, with 9 bases in between. The CDR3 sequence is 14 residues long. CDR3 bases: TGTGCCAGCTCACCACCAGTAGTTCTCTATGGCTACACCTTC. Encoded protein: CASSPPVVLYGYTF.

This chain connects TRBV4-1 to TRBJ2-4, with D tentatively TRBD2 (7 bases). V was clipped by 4 bases and J by 3 bases, with 16 bases between them. The CDR3 has 16 amino acids. In germline, CDR1 is MGHRA, CDR2 YSYEKL. CDR3 nucleotide sequence: TGCGCCAGCAGCCTAGGACGGGGGGCGGACAAAAACATTCAGTACTTC. Translating gives CASSLGRGADKNIQYF.

The CDR3 loop reads CATSRDKSKQYF. The CDR3 DNA reads as TGTGCCACCAGCAGAGATAAGAGCAAGCAGTACTTC. The rearrangement links TRBV15 to TRBJ2-7; D ambiguous. CDR3 length equals 12 residues. V dropped 0 bases and J dropped 8 bases, with 8 bases sitting between them. Germline V gene lookup returns CDR1 LNHNV and CDR2 YYDKDF (reference sequence).

This chain joins TRBV19 and TRBJ2-3; D remains ambiguous. The CDR3 contains 14 residues. CDR1 and CDR2 (germline): LNHDA, SQIVND (reference sequence). The germline V and J ends were trimmed by 6 bases and 4 bases, with 14 bases remaining between them. CDR3 amino acids: CASSGSITADTQYF. As DNA, the CDR3 is TGTGCCAGTAGCGGGTCTATCACTGCAGATACGCAGTATTTT.

This clone came up a few times. The rearrangement uses TRBV11-2 and TRBJ1-2; D is perhaps TRBD1 (5 bases). In germline, CDR1 is SGHAT, CDR2 FQNNGV. The V gene lost 3 bases and the J gene lost 13 bases, with 15 bases spanning the gap. There are 12 residues in the CDR3. The CDR3 DNA reads TGTGCCAGCAGCTTCGAAGAGGGGAGAAGCACCTTC. Translation: CASSFEEGRSTF.